This is a list of T cell receptor beta chains from one sample in a study of shared clonotypes between healthy human individuals. Sequencing used immunoSEQ multiplex PCR; TCRdb keeps in-frame clones, though not all of them. The table shows about 2.4 million clones, with approximately 94% occurring only once. Input material: naive CD4+ T cells sorted from blood. These receptors were obtained from a man aged 18 to 30 in good health. The CDR3 runs from the conserved cysteine through the conserved F or W. Each record gives: clone size, V gene, J gene, CDR3 protein. The listing skips clone size in some rows; elsewhere it reads once, few, many or a size class.

.	TRBV7-2	TRBJ2-3	CASSQTSGRIDTQYF
.	TRBV11-3	TRBJ2-1	CASSLGGRGSRNEQFF
.	TRBV28	TRBJ1-5	CASSLYLGGMGNQPQHF
.	TRBV5-1	TRBJ1-4	CASSLASYEKLFF
once	TRBV21-1	TRBJ2-2	CASSKDSNTGELFF
.	TRBV19	TRBJ1-3	CASSSQSGNTIYF
.	TRBV5-6	TRBJ1-1	CASSLEQSNTEAFF
once	TRBV7-6	TRBJ2-3	CASSLTSGRAGTDTQYF
.	TRBV6-5	TRBJ2-7	CASRQVESSYEQYF
.	TRBV7-8	TRBJ1-5	CASSLGRESNQPQHF
.	TRBV10-1	TRBJ2-3	CASTAGGLADTQYF